The 5 T cell receptor beta chains listed next were all sequenced from one sample in a study of T cell responses to AZD1222 COVID-19 vaccine. Here immunoSEQ multiplex PCR was the method, and the copy in TCRdb shows in-frame clones only, minus some. The table lists 80,000 to 90,000 clones, about 89% of them singletons, with roughly 5.1% in the top ten. The input for sequencing was peripheral blood, taken 28 days after the second AZD1222 dose. The receptor source for this set is an adult who received the AZD1222 COVID-19 vaccine.

The chain recombines TRBV5-6 with TRBJ2-6; the D is unclear. Germline lookup yields CDR1 SGHDT and CDR2 YYEEEE. CDR3 length: 13 residues. V was pared by 5 bases and J by 2 bases, with 5 bases between. The chain's CDR3 is CASRLTGANVLTF. The CDR3 DNA is TGTGCCAGCAGGCTCACTGGGGCCAACGTCCTGACTTTC. The full variable domain, completed using reference TRBV5-6 and TRBJ2-6, is DAGVTQSPTHLIKTRGQQVTLRCSPKSGHDTVSWYQQALGQGPQFIFQYYEEEERQRGNFPDRFSGHQFPNYSSELNVNALLLGDSALYLCASRLTGANVLTFGAGSRLTVL.

The chain combines TRBV5-4 with TRBJ2-3; 8 bases agree with TRBD1. V shed 4 bases, J shed 0 bases, and the junction held 4 bases outside the gene matches. The germline CDR1 and CDR2 sequences are SGHNT and YYREEE (reference sequence). CDR3 size: 15 residues. The CDR3 DNA reads TGTGCCAGCAGCAAGACAGGGGCCAGCACAGATACGCAGTATTTT. Amino acid sequence: CASSKTGASTDTQYF.

This clone is a singleton in its sample. V gene TRBV3-1 (or the pseudogene TRBV3-2) combines with J gene TRBJ1-3; D may be TRBD1 (5 bases). CDR3 length: 15 amino acids. V was clipped by 4 bases and J by 0 bases, with 10 bases between them. Germline V CDR1 and CDR2: LGHDT, YNNKEL (reference sequence). The CDR3 is CASSPRDHSGNTIYF. DNA of the CDR3: TGTGCCAGCAGCCCAAGGGACCACTCTGGAAACACCATATATTTT.

The chain is built from TRBV6-5 and TRBJ1-6; TRBD1 matches at 8 bases. The J segment lost 6 bases and the V segment lost 4 bases, leaving 5 bases of the junction unmatched. The germline V gene encodes CDR1 MNHEY and CDR2 SVGAGI. The CDR3 has 15 amino acids. CDR3: CASSWTGPFNSPLHF. The CDR3 region has the DNA TGTGCCAGCAGTTGGACAGGGCCTTTTAATTCACCCCTCCACTTT.

The chain uses TRBV4-2 and TRBJ2-7; 9 bases agree with TRBD2. The CDR3 is 15 amino acids. From germline, CDR1 is LGHNA and CDR2 YNFKEQ. V was clipped by 6 bases and J by 2 bases; unmatched bases: 8. The CDR3 is CASREASGDTYEQYF. CDR3 in DNA: TGTGCCAGCAGGGAGGCTAGCGGGGACACCTACGAGCAGTACTTC.